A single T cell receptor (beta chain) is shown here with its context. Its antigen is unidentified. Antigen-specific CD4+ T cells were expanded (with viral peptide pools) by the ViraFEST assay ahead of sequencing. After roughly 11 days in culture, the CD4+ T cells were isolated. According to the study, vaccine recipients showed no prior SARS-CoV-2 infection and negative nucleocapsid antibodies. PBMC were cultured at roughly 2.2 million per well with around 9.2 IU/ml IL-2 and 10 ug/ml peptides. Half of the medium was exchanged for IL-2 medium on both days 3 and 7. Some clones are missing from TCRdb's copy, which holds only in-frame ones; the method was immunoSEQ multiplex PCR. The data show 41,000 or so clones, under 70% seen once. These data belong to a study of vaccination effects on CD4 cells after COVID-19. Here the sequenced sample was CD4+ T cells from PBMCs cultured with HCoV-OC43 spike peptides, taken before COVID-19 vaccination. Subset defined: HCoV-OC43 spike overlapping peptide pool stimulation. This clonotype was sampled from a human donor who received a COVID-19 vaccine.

CDR3 sequence reads: CASSPSGGGRADTQYF. The CDR3 nucleotides read TGCGCCAGCAGCCCCTCTGGGGGGGGGCGAGCAGATACGCAGTATTTT. The chain joins TRBV4-3 to TRBJ2-3; D is possibly TRBD2 (7 bases). The V end was cut by 4 bases, the J end by 4 bases, with 18 bases between. The CDR3 runs to 16 residues. Germline lookup yields CDR1 LGHNA and CDR2 YSLEER.